This TCR beta chain was retrieved from a study of blood T cell repertoires in COVID-19. Whole-study context: There were acute and convalescent COVID-19 samples, and they came from the United States, Italy and Spain. The analysed material was cDNA or gDNA that came from T cells, B-cell-depleted T cells, or PBMCs.

Donors in Cohort 3 counted as recovered after two negative PCRs, clearance, or symptom resolution. The method was immunoSEQ multiplex PCR; TCRdb's version includes in-frame clones alone and lacks a portion of them. The table includes about 310,000 clones, around 89% detected once. V dropped 2 bases and J dropped 3 bases, with 9 bases sitting between them. This CDR3 region has 14 residues. The origin of this receptor is a woman between 40 and 55 years old who had recovered from COVID-19. Source material: PBMCs or T cells enriched from blood (not recorded which). The gene calls are TRBV23-1 and TRBJ2-3, with D possibly matching TRBD1 (5 bases). TRBV23-1 is an ORF; its function is uncertain. CDR3 loop: CASSQGQGTDTQYF. For the CDR3, the DNA is TGCGCCAGCAGTCAAGGGCAGGGAACAGATACGCAGTATTTT.